This entry describes one T cell receptor beta chain. Its antigen is unknown. Germline CDR1 reads LNHDA; CDR2 reads SQIVND (reference sequence). Trimming took off 5 bases at V and 3 bases at J, with 5 bases between the two ends. The CDR3 is 12 residues long. The sample is drawn from a study of T cell responses to AZD1222 COVID-19 vaccine. Data came from immunoSEQ multiplex PCR; TCRdb stores just in-frame clones and leaves some out. The sample has around 140,000 clones, about nine tenths seen once. General study points: CD4 TCRs linked to vaccination spanned spike, dominating at 160-218 and 743-854. Seropositive status at baseline applied to only a handful of AZD1222 recipients.

Sequences were derived from peripheral blood, sampled 28 days after the second AZD1222 dose. The chain has TRBV19 and TRBJ1-3; no firm D call. The receptor was isolated from an adult who received the AZD1222 COVID-19 vaccine. The CDR3 region is CASSFGGNTIYF. For the CDR3, the DNA is TGTGCCAGTAGTTTTGGTGGAAACACCATATATTTT.